These T cell receptor beta chains were read from a single sample in a study of blood T cell repertoires in COVID-19. Libraries were prepared by immunoSEQ multiplex PCR; TCRdb keeps only in-frame clonotypes and omits some of them. The sample contains 100,000 to 150,000 clones, 60% to 85% of which appear only once. Sequenced: peripheral blood. These receptors were obtained from a man between 65 and 79 years old with acute or convalescent COVID-19. The CDR3 runs from the conserved cysteine through the conserved F or W. The order of the fields is V gene, D gene, clone size, CDR3 protein. D genes are given only for firm matches. Some rows have no size entry. The others give once, few or many, or a class for an expanded clone.

>TRBV4-2|-|few
CASSQDKQPPRNEQFF
>TRBV7-9|TRBD1|once
CASSAGTGGPYEQYF
>TRBV27|-|-
CASSSYEQYF
>TRBV15|TRBD2|-
CATSRTILGPGGYNEQFF
>TRBV5-8|-|-
CASSAAWVQQFF
>TRBV6-4|-|-
CASSDSVLLAKNIQYF
>TRBV6-6|TRBD2|-
CASSPGLAGGSYEQYF
>TRBV2|-|-
CASSEDRTSSGNTIYF
>TRBV9|-|-
CASSVDSNTEAFF
>TRBV7-2|-|-
CASTSGGPGANVLTF
>TRBV9|TRBD1|-
CASSPQIGGGNTEAFF
>TRBV4-2|TRBD1|-
CASSQEPGTGSYEQYF
>TRBV5-1|-|-
CASSVGTNSNQPQHF
>TRBV6-6|-|-
CASRKTVETQYF
>TRBV4-1|TRBD1|few
CASSHTGGNSPLHF
>TRBV7-8|TRBD2|-
CASSFNRGGPETQYF
>TRBV12-3/TRBV12-4|-|-
CASSLRLSGEQYF
>TRBV4-2|TRBD2|-
CASSQDGAGGSYEQYF
>TRBV18|-|-
CASSPDSSARYTF
>TRBV9|TRBD2|-
CASSVASGGRRETQYF
>TRBV5-1|-|-
CASSLGIRGGGNEKLFF
>TRBV24-1|-|few
CATSEAGENTEAFF
>TRBV27|-|few
CASSSHLDDKGVSPLHF
>TRBV29-1|TRBD2|-
CLAASTDTQYF
>TRBV7-2|TRBD1|-
CASSLEKDRSEAFF
>TRBV20-1|TRBD2|-
CSASGLAGHEQYF
>TRBV12-5|-|once
CASGIFVSEGMAETQYF
>TRBV12-3/TRBV12-4|TRBD1|-
CASSPRDREPQHF
>TRBV18|TRBD1|-
CASSQADRGGSEQYF
>TRBV24-1|-|few
CATSDSPGANVLTF
>TRBV2|TRBD1|few
CASSTTGDSPLHF
>TRBV28|-|-
CASSLNIERRSYEQYF
>TRBV7-2|-|-
CASSLQPSSYEQYF
>TRBV7-3|TRBD2|once
CASSLGWGAGDGDTQYF
>TRBV5-4|TRBD2|-
CASSKTSGDQETQYF
>TRBV5-6|-|-
CASSPREYNEQFF
>TRBV30|-|-
CACGSAYEQYF
>TRBV18|-|-
CASSPRAALRSEAFF
>TRBV13|TRBD2|-
CASSWGGGSSYEQYF
>TRBV5-3|TRBD1|once
CARSSTQRGQYYEQYF
>TRBV7-9|TRBD2|-
CASSLSSGGALTATQYF
>TRBV5-4|TRBD2|-
CASSLPPLGGGSTDTQYF